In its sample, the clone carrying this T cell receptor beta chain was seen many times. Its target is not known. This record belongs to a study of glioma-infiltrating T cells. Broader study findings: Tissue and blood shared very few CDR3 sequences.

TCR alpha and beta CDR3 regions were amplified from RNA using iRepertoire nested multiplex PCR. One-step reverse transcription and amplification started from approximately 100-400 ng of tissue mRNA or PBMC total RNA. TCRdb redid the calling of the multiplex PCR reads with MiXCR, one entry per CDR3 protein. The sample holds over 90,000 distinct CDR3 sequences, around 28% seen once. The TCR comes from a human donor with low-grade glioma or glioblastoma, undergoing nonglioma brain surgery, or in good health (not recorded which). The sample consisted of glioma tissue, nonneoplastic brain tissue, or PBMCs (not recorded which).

The CDR3, as DNA: TGTGCCAGCAGTTTAGGACTCGAAGCTTTCTTT. It codes for CASSLGLEAFF. The genes are TRBV28 and TRBJ1-1; D unresolved. Trimming stripped 2 bases from V and 8 bases from J, with 6 bases between. There are 11 residues in the CDR3. Germline assignment: CDR1 MDHEN and CDR2 SYDVKM.